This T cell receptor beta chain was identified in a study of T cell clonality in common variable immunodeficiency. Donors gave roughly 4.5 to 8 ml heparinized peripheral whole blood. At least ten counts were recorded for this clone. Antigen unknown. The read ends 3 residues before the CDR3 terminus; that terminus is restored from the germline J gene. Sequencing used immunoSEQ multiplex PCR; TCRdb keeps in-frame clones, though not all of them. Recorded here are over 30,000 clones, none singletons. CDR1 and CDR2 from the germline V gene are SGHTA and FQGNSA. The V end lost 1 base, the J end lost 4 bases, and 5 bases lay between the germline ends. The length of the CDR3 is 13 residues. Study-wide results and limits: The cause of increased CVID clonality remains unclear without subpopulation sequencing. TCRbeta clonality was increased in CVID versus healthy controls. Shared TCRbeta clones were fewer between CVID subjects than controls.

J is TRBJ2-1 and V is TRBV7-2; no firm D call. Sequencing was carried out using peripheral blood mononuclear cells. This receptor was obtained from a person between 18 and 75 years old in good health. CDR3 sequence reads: CASSLGQYNEQFF. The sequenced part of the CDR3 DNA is TGTGCCAGCAGCTTAGGGCAGTACAATGAG.